These T cell receptor beta chains were read from a single sample in a study of T cell responses to AZD1222 COVID-19 vaccine. Here immunoSEQ multiplex PCR was the method, and the copy in TCRdb shows in-frame clones only, minus some. The repertoire consists of under 150,000 clones, with 90% occurring once and the leading ten covering roughly 3.1%. The sequencing used peripheral blood, collected on day 0 of AZD1222 vaccination. These receptors all stem from an adult in good health. Both conserved end residues are part of each CDR3. A D gene is named only where the DNA matches it firmly. Size tells how often a clone was seen (once, few, many) or the class of an expanded clone, and some rows leave it out.

NA	13	TRBV7-3	NA	TRBJ2-5	TGTGCCAGCAGCCCGGGGTTCCAAGAGACCCAGTACTTC	CASSPGFQETQYF
NA	13	TRBV3-1/TRBV3-2	NA	TRBJ1-5	TGTGCCAGCAGCCAAGGTGGGAATCAGCCCCAGCATTTT	CASSQGGNQPQHF
TRBD2	14	TRBV9	once	TRBJ2-7	TGTGCCAGCAGCCCCCGGACTAGTAGGTACGAGCAGTACTTC	CASSPRTSRYEQYF
NA	16	TRBV6-2/TRBV6-3	NA	TRBJ2-7	TGTGCCAGCAGTTATAAGAGGGAAGACTTCGGGTACGAGCAGTACTTC	CASSYKREDFGYEQYF
NA	12	TRBV7-8	NA	TRBJ1-2	TGTGCCAGCAGCCCAGACCGAGGGGGCTACACCTTC	CASSPDRGGYTF
TRBD2	15	TRBV7-2	NA	TRBJ2-3	TGTGCCAGCAGCCAAGCGGGAGGGCCGCCAGATACGCAGTATTTT	CASSQAGGPPDTQYF
TRBD1	17	TRBV9	once	TRBJ1-2	TGTGCCAGCAGCGTAGCAGGCAGGGGGAACAATAACTATGGCTACACCTTC	CASSVAGRGNNNYGYTF
TRBD1	15	TRBV18	NA	TRBJ1-5	TGTGCCAGCTCACCAACGGACAGGGCGAATCAGCCCCAGCATTTT	CASSPTDRANQPQHF
TRBD2	15	TRBV3-1/TRBV3-2	NA	TRBJ2-1	TGTGCCAGCACCGAGCGGGGGGCGGGGCACAATGAGCAGTTCTTC	CASTERGAGHNEQFF
NA	13	TRBV7-9	NA	TRBJ2-1	TGTGCCAGCAGCATACGACAGTTCAATGAGCAGTTCTTC	CASSIRQFNEQFF
NA	14	TRBV18	NA	TRBJ2-5	TGTGCCAGCTCACCCACGGGCAGGGGAGAGACCCAGTACTTC	CASSPTGRGETQYF
NA	12	TRBV19	NA	TRBJ1-6	TGTGCCAGTAGCTCATTGAATTCACCCCTCCACTTT	CASSSLNSPLHF
NA	14	TRBV6-5	NA	TRBJ1-1	TGTGCCAGCAGTCCCCCGGGGAGGAACACTGAAGCTTTCTTT	CASSPPGRNTEAFF
NA	14	TRBV27	once	TRBJ1-2	TGTGCCAGCAGTTTACGGCAGGGGAACTATGGCTACACCTTC	CASSLRQGNYGYTF
TRBD1	15	TRBV5-1	NA	TRBJ1-2	TGCGCCAGCAGCTTGTTGACAGGGACTAACTATGGCTACACCTTC	CASSLLTGTNYGYTF
NA	17	TRBV5-1	NA	TRBJ2-2	TGCGCCAGCAGCCAGACACGGGCACGAACGTACACCGGGGAGCTGTTTTTT	CASSQTRARTYTGELFF
NA	14	TRBV19	NA	TRBJ1-1	TGTGCCAGTAGTATAAGTGGTGGGTTCACTGAAGCTTTCTTT	CASSISGGFTEAFF
TRBD1	17	TRBV7-8	NA	TRBJ2-7	TGTGCCAGCAGCTTAGCGGGGTGGGGGACAGCCTCCTACGAGCAGTACTTC	CASSLAGWGTASYEQYF
NA	16	TRBV30	NA	TRBJ1-5	TGTGCCTGGAGTCCGATCGGGACGGCTAGCAATCAGCCCCAGCATTTT	CAWSPIGTASNQPQHF
NA	15	TRBV19	NA	TRBJ1-3	TGTGCCAGTAGTTCCGATGGGGGCGGCGGAAACACCATATATTTT	CASSSDGGGGNTIYF
NA	14	TRBV4-3	NA	TRBJ1-1	TGCGCCAGCAGCCAAGATGTGGGGGACACTGAAGCTTTCTTT	CASSQDVGDTEAFF
NA	16	TRBV4-1	NA	TRBJ1-1	TGCGCCAGCAGCCAAGTAGCGGGGGGCTTGAACACTGAAGCTTTCTTT	CASSQVAGGLNTEAFF
TRBD1	15	TRBV6-5	once	TRBJ2-1	TGTGCCAGCAGCCTGACAGGGGGGTCCGGGTCTGAGCAGTTCTTC	CASSLTGGSGSEQFF
TRBD1	13	TRBV30	NA	TRBJ1-6	TGTGCCTACACGGACAGGGATAATTCACCCCTCCACTTT	CAYTDRDNSPLHF
TRBD2	19	TRBV4-3	NA	TRBJ2-2	TGCGCCAGCAGCCAATTCCCGGAACTAGCGGGAGGGAACACCGGGGAGCTGTTTTTT	CASSQFPELAGGNTGELFF
NA	13	TRBV7-7	NA	TRBJ1-1	TGTGCTAGCAGCTTAGTCAGGGACACTGAAGCTTTCTTT	CASSLVRDTEAFF
NA	15	TRBV27	NA	TRBJ1-5	TGTGCCAGCAGTTTATTTTCAGGGAATAATCAGCCCCAGCATTTT	CASSLFSGNNQPQHF
NA	14	TRBV12-5	NA	TRBJ1-2	TGTGCTAGTGGTTTCCTGGACAGAAACTATGGCTACACCTTC	CASGFLDRNYGYTF
NA	14	TRBV3-1/TRBV3-2	NA	TRBJ1-2	TGTGCCAGCAGCCAAGGGGGGAACGGCTATGGCTACACCTTC	CASSQGGNGYGYTF
NA	16	TRBV25-1	NA	TRBJ2-3	TGTGCCAGCAGTGAATTTTTCATCGGGCTCGCAGATACGCAGTATTTT	CASSEFFIGLADTQYF
NA	13	TRBV12-3/TRBV12-4	NA	TRBJ2-1	TGTGCCAGCGGAAAACGACAGCGCAATGAGCAGTTCTTC	CASGKRQRNEQFF
NA	14	TRBV4-1	NA	TRBJ2-7	TGCGCCAGCAGCCAGTTAGGGACAGCGGGAGAGCAGTACTTC	CASSQLGTAGEQYF
TRBD1	13	TRBV10-3	NA	TRBJ1-4	TGTGCCATCAGGGGACAGGGAGAGGAAAAACTGTTTTTT	CAIRGQGEEKLFF
TRBD1	17	TRBV5-1	NA	TRBJ1-1	TGCGCCAGCAGCTTGGCCCTGGACAGGGGTCTCCCGGGGGAAGCTTTCTTT	CASSLALDRGLPGEAFF
TRBD2	16	TRBV30	NA	TRBJ2-5	TGTGCCTGGAATACTGGACTAGCGGGAAGGGGAGAGACCCAGTACTTC	CAWNTGLAGRGETQYF
NA	17	TRBV6-2/TRBV6-3	NA	TRBJ1-2	TGTGCCAGCAGCCTACTGCCGAACAGGGTTCACAACTATGGCTACACCTTC	CASSLLPNRVHNYGYTF
NA	13	TRBV11-3	NA	TRBJ1-5	TGTGCCAGCAGCTTAACAAGCAATCAGCCCCAGCATTTT	CASSLTSNQPQHF
NA	13	TRBV12-3/TRBV12-4	NA	TRBJ1-1	TGTGCCAGCAGTTTAGGGGCAGACACTGAAGCTTTCTTT	CASSLGADTEAFF
NA	14	TRBV7-3	NA	TRBJ1-1	TGTGCCAGCAGTAGGGGGAGTCAGAACACTGAAGCTTTCTTT	CASSRGSQNTEAFF
NA	16	TRBV4-2	NA	TRBJ1-6	TGTGCCAGCAGCCAAGAGAGCAGGGTCGATAATTCACCCCTCCACTTT	CASSQESRVDNSPLHF
TRBD1	12	TRBV7-2	NA	TRBJ1-1	TGTGCCAGCAGCTTCAGGGGGCGCGGGGCTTTCTTT	CASSFRGRGAFF
NA	15	TRBV11-2	NA	TRBJ2-7	TGTGCCAGCACCCTCGTCACAGGGAGCTCCTACGAGCAGTACTTC	CASTLVTGSSYEQYF